These 13 T cell receptor beta chains were sequenced from one sample in a study of CD8+ T cells in alopecia areata. In each case, RNA was isolated and then reverse transcribed into cDNA as the sequencing template. Measured with immunoSEQ multiplex PCR; TCRdb has only the in-frame clones, and not every one. The data contain 120,000 to 150,000 clones, roughly four fifths of them seen just once; the ten biggest clones take up just under 25%. Treatment given: oral pan-JAK inhibitor, 5-10 mg twice daily. Material: CD8+ T cells sorted from blood, obtained at week 4, from a patient treated with tofacitinib. Receptor source: a human donor with alopecia areata.

The rearrangement uses TRBV6-6 and TRBJ2-7; 11 bases map to TRBD1. V dropped 5 bases and J dropped 1; count of bases not matched to a gene: 1. The CDR3 totals 14 residues. Per germline, CDR1 MNHNY and CDR2 SVGAGI (reference sequence). The CDR3 region has the DNA TGTGCCAGCAGTGGGGACAGGGGGTCCTACGAGCAGTACTTC. Translating it yields CASSGDRGSYEQYF.

J is TRBJ1-5 and V is TRBV28; 8 bases match TRBD1. The CDR3 runs 14 residues. Germline V gene data show CDR1 as MDHEN and CDR2 as SYDVKM. With V trimmed by 10 bases and J by 7 bases, 12 bases remained unmatched. The DNA for the CDR3 is TGTGCCACCGGACAGGGAGAATTGGCGCAGCCCCAGCATTTT. It specifies CATGQGELAQPQHF. The full variable domain, its missing parts supplied by reference TRBV28 and TRBJ1-5, is DVKVTQSSRYLVKRTGEKVFLECVQDMDHENMFWYRQDPGLGLRLIYFSYDVKMKEKGDIPEGYSVSREKKERFSLILESASTNQTSMYLCATGQGELAQPQHFGDGTRLSIL.

The CDR3 DNA reads as TGCGCCAGCAGCCCAGTCGGACTAGCGGGCGGATTTCGGCACAATGAGCAGTTCTTC. Translating it yields CASSPVGLAGGFRHNEQFF. The chain carries TRBV4-1 and TRBJ2-1; 11 bases match TRBD2. The CDR3 sequence is 19 residues long. In germline, CDR1 is MGHRA, CDR2 YSYEKL. V lost 4 bases, J lost 5 bases, and 16 bases stayed unmatched.

The chain is built from TRBV2 and TRBJ1-1, with a possible D match to TRBD1 (6 bases). V gave up 6 bases and J gave up 1 base, with 21 bases separating them. The CDR3 length is 17 residues. The germline V gene encodes CDR1 SNHLY and CDR2 FYNNEI. The CDR3 protein is CASRPPGHPFQNTEAFF. The CDR3 DNA sequence: TGTGCCAGCAGGCCACCGGGACACCCATTCCAGAACACTGAAGCTTTCTTT.

CDR3 amino acids: CASSTRGYSSYEQYF. Written as DNA, the CDR3 is TGTGCCAGCAGTACTCGGGGCTATAGCTCCTACGAGCAGTACTTC. The chain recombines TRBV27 with TRBJ2-7; D may match TRBD1 or TRBD2 (5 bases each). The CDR3 contains 15 residues. The V end was cut by 5 bases, the J end by 0 bases, with 14 bases between. Per germline, CDR1 MNHEY and CDR2 SMNVEV (reference sequence).

The CDR3: CASSSGGQPNTGELFF. The CDR3 DNA is TGTGCCAGTAGTTCGGGAGGTCAGCCGAACACCGGGGAGCTGTTTTTT. The rearrangement joins TRBV19 to TRBJ2-2; 7 nucleotides line up with TRBD2. Germline CDR1 and CDR2: LNHDA and SQIVND (reference sequence). CDR3 size: 16 residues. J gave up 0 bases and V 5 bases, and 6 bases lay outside the gene matches.

The rearrangement joins TRBV7-9 to TRBJ1-4; D not certain. Germline CDR1 SEHNR, CDR2 FQNEAQ (reference sequence). This CDR3 contains 14 residues. Trimming removed 4 bases from V and 6 bases from J, with 12 bases in between. Here the CDR3 reads CASSSVGADEKLFF. In nucleotides, the CDR3 is TGTGCCAGCAGCTCCGTGGGTGCGGATGAAAAACTGTTTTTT.

CDR3 in DNA: TGTGCCTGGAGTGTACGGCTAGCGGGTGATGAGCAGTTCTTC. Residues: CAWSVRLAGDEQFF. The chain joins TRBV30 to TRBJ2-1; 8 positions agree with TRBD2. The CDR3 length is 14 residues. V was clipped by 0 bases and J by 8 bases; unmatched bases: 6. The germline V gene has CDR1 GTSNPN and CDR2 SVGIG (reference sequence). Looking up the rest from reference TRBV30 and TRBJ2-1 gives the full variable domain: SQTIHQWPATLVQPVGSPLSLECTVEGTSNPNLYWYRQAAGRGLQLLFYSVGIGQISSEVPQNLSASRPQDRQFILSSKKLLLSDSGFYLCAWSVRLAGDEQFFGPGTRLTVL.

The CDR3 bases are TGTGCCAGTAGTATAGGCGGGACGGGTAACGAGCAGTACTTC. This sequence encodes CASSIGGTGNEQYF. This sequence joins TRBV19 and TRBJ2-7; TRBD2 is a possible D gene (6 bases). The CDR3 is 14 amino acids. The germline V and J ends were trimmed by 1 base and 5 bases, with 12 bases remaining between them. Germline V lookup: CDR1 LNHDA, CDR2 SQIVND (reference sequence).

The V gene is TRBV7-2, the J gene TRBJ2-4; 7 bases line up with TRBD1. The V segment lost 4 bases and the J segment 0 bases; nucleotides outside the gene matches: 12. The germline V gene has CDR1 SGHTA and CDR2 FQGNSA. The CDR3 covers 18 residues. The CDR3: CASSYRDRERGAKNIQYF. In DNA form, the CDR3 reads TGTGCCAGCAGCTACCGGGACAGAGAAAGAGGAGCCAAAAACATTCAGTACTTC.

This sequence joins TRBV6-5 and TRBJ1-2; 7 bases map to TRBD1. The CDR3 length is 15 residues. Germline lookup yields CDR1 MNHEY and CDR2 SVGAGI. Trimming at V came to 2 bases and at J to 6 bases, leaving 9 bases not matched to a gene. As DNA, the CDR3 is TGTGCCAGCAGTTACGGGGAGAGGGGGCGTAATGGCTACACCTTC. Its protein is CASSYGERGRNGYTF.

The V call is TRBV7-8, the J call TRBJ1-3; possibly TRBD1 for D (6 bases). Germline V gives CDR1 SGHVS, CDR2 FQNEAQ. This CDR3 spans 15 amino acids. V lost 6 bases, J lost 0 bases, and 12 bases lay in between. CDR3 bases: TGTGCCAGCAGGACGGGGGGGCCCTCTGGAAACACCATATATTTT. Its translation is CASRTGGPSGNTIYF.

The rearrangement uses TRBV4-1 and TRBJ2-7; 8 nucleotides line up with TRBD2. V shed 1 base and J 0 bases; nucleotides not matched to a gene: 2. The CDR3 contains 15 residues. Germline V gene sequence: CDR1 MGHRA, CDR2 YSYEKL. The CDR3 here is CASSQVSGVSYEQYF. CDR3 in DNA: TGCGCCAGCAGCCAAGTTAGCGGGGTCTCCTACGAGCAGTACTTC.